This T cell receptor beta chain was profiled in a study of blood T cell repertoires in COVID-19 (dated by TCRdb to the early 2020s). The study in broad terms: Collaborator samples came from the United States, Italy and Spain and covered acute and convalescent phases of COVID-19. Where available, HLA class I and class II types were obtained from metadata supplied by the sample provider rather than from assay-based typing. Subjects who had been exposed to COVID-19, were actively infected with it, or had recovered from it provided the deeply sampled blood TCRbeta repertoires that made up the dataset. The repertoires were released in a freely available public database meant as a resource for research on the immune response to SARS-CoV-2. The prospective study material was composed of cDNA or gDNA derived from T cells, B-cell-depleted T cells, or PBMCs. The sample metadata nearly always contained a de-identified subject ID, COVID-19 status, age in years and sex. Samples were obtained from the ongoing ImmuneRACE study (first 160 participants) and from roughly 1,300 subjects provided by 6 global collaborators.

The immunoSEQ Assay, a bias-controlled multiplex PCR, was used to amplify TCRbeta CDR3 regions from genomic DNA. In the original analysis: Nucleated cell counts per sample were estimated from amplification of reference gene primers within the assay. To quantify the absolute abundance of each unique TCRbeta CDR3 rearrangement, sequence reads were collapsed and filtered. For each sample, productive Simpson clonality was calculated by taking the square root of Simpson's diversity index across productive rearrangements. TCRdb provides this immuneACCESS table in a form limited to in-frame rearrangements. Some clones are lacking; in checked studies, under half of them reflect an unresolved V gene, and why the rest are absent is not known. V, J and clone size reflect that table, while D and trimming were determined from the DNA. This sample is represented by under 350,000 clones; approximately 85% of them were singletons. The ten largest make up roughly 7.8% of the sample.

On the study overall, not on this receptor specifically: Clinical and demographic metadata were provided uncurated, with the amount varying by source and participant.

Collaborating institutions collected whole blood in K2EDTA tubes following their own protocols. For TCRbeta analysis, collaborators shipped samples in one of three forms: frozen whole blood, isolated PBMCs, or DNA extracted from either of those sample types. Notes on this clone: The clone's antigen remains unknown. Qualities for individual bases were not recorded, and no much larger clone is one base off. Distinct nucleotide sequences in the sample also encode this CDR3.

Sequenced material: peripheral blood. The source is a human donor in a cohort sampled during active COVID-19.

CDR3 protein: CASSPGRNTGELFF. The bases read TGCGCCAGCAGCCCGGGGAGGAACACCGGGGAGCTGTTTTTT. The sequence is built from TRBV5-1 and TRBJ2-2, and perhaps TRBD2 as D gene, on 5 matching bases. Per the germline V gene, SGHRS is the CDR1 and YFSETQ is the CDR2. Cut back by 4 bases and 1 base, the V and J ends lie 8 bases apart. Its CDR3 holds 14 amino acids, cysteine through phenylalanine. Only the CDR3 portion is preserved as DNA: 42 bases, with reading frame beginning at the first base.